The entry below gives a single T cell receptor (beta chain) sequence along with its context. TCRdb keeps only in-frame clones here, not all; method: immunoSEQ multiplex PCR. In the table there are over 100,000 clones, 80% to 85% of which are singletons. This specimen belongs to a study of T cell responses to AZD1222 COVID-19 vaccine. V trimming: 1 base; J trimming: 8 bases; junction bases outside the gene matches: 10. The germline CDR1 and CDR2 sequences are SEHNR and FQNEAQ (reference sequence). CDR3 length: 16 amino acids. The sequences come from peripheral blood, collected on day 0 of AZD1222 vaccination. The source is an adult in good health. This rearrangement joins TRBV7-9 to TRBJ2-1, with TRBD2 matching 8 bases. The CDR3 sequence is CASSLERTSPGDEQFF. As DNA, the CDR3 is TGTGCCAGCAGCTTAGAAAGGACTAGCCCGGGCGATGAGCAGTTCTTC.